This T cell receptor (beta chain) was identified during a study of vaccination and CD4 T cells after COVID-19. Findings and limits, study-wide: With convalescent patients, a median approximately 86% of reactive clones emerged solely after vaccination.

This clonotype was counted between two and nine times. Its antigen is as yet unknown. Germline V gene data show CDR1 as MNHEY and CDR2 as SVGAGI. Trimming removed 4 bases from V and 4 bases from J; junction bases left unmatched: 7. This CDR3 region has 15 residues. Treatment indicated: approximately 9-day PBMC culture with coronavirus spike peptide pools or control peptides (ViraFEST assay). Some 2.2 million PBMCs were grown per well alongside 8.5 to 10 IU/ml IL-2 and approximately 9.2 ug/ml peptide pools. Sequence data for DNA of cultured CD4+ T cells were generated by the Oncomine TCR Beta short-read assay. MiXCR, run by TCRdb on the PCR reads, gives a single entry per CDR3 protein. This table holds about 7,100 distinct CDR3 sequences, more than 55% found once.

Material for sequencing was CD4+ T cells from blood, cultured in vitro. The rearrangement uses TRBV6-5 and TRBJ1-2, with 9 bases lining up with TRBD1. The clonotype was recovered from a human donor who had recovered from COVID-19. DNA for the CDR3: TGTGCCAGCAGTTCCCGGACAGGGGCTACCTATGGCTACACCTTC. As protein: CASSSRTGATYGYTF.